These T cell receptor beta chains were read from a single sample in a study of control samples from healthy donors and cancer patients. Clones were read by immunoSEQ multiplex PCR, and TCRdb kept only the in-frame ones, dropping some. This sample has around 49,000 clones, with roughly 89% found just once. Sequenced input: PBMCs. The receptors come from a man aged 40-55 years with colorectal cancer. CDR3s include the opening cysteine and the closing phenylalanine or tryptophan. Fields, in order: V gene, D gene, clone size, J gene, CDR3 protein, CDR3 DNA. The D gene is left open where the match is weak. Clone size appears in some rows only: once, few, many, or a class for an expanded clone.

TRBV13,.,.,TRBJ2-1,CASSLVGNQQFF,TGTGCCAGCAGCTTAGTGGGGAACCAGCAGTTCTTC
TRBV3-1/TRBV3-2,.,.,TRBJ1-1,CASSQGRWGNTEAFF,TGTGCCAGCAGCCAAGGTCGGTGGGGGAACACTGAAGCTTTCTTT
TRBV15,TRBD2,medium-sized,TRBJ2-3,CATSRGLAGGPTTDTQYF,TGTGCCACCAGCAGAGGACTAGCGGGAGGGCCTACCACAGATACGCAGTATTTT
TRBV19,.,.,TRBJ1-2,CASSIIGETYGYTF,TGTGCCAGTAGTATTATCGGCGAAACCTATGGCTACACCTTC
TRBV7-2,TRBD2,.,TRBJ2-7,CASSLEVGLAGSSYEQYF,TGTGCCAGCAGCTTAGAGGTCGGGCTAGCGGGGAGCTCCTACGAGCAGTACTTC
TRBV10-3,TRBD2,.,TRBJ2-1,CAISDDTSGRNEQFF,TGTGCCATCAGTGATGATACTAGCGGGAGAAATGAGCAGTTCTTC
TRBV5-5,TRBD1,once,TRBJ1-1,CASSFWTGANTEAFF,TGTGCCAGCAGCTTTTGGACAGGAGCGAACACTGAAGCTTTCTTT
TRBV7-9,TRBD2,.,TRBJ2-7,CASNGGLAAPGWNEQYF,TGTGCCAGCAACGGGGGACTAGCGGCCCCCGGATGGAACGAGCAGTACTTC
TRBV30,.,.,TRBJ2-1,CAWSRDSPFDEQFF,TGTGCCTGGTCCCGGGACTCGCCTTTTGATGAGCAGTTCTTC
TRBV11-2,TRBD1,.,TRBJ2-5,CASSRFGTGGIETQYF,TGTGCCAGCAGCCGTTTCGGGACAGGGGGCATCGAGACCCAGTACTTC
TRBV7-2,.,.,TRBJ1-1,CASSLDRWGTEAFF,TGTGCCAGCAGCTTAGATCGTTGGGGCACTGAAGCTTTCTTT
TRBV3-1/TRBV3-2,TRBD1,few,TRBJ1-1,CASSPDGTANTEAFF,TGTGCCAGCAGCCCAGACGGGACAGCGAACACTGAAGCTTTCTTT
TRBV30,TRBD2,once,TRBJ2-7,CAWRIAGAGEQYF,TGTGCCTGGCGAATAGCGGGAGCGGGGGAGCAGTACTTC
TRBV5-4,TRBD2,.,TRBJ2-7,CASSFEAGANHEQYF,TGTGCCAGCAGCTTCGAAGCGGGAGCAAACCACGAGCAGTACTTC
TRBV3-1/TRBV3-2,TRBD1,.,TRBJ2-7,CASSLGQGAVSEQYF,TGTGCCAGCAGCCTCGGACAGGGGGCAGTGAGCGAGCAGTACTTC
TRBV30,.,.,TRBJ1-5,CAWSVRGSNQPQHF,TGTGCCTGGAGTGTTAGGGGGAGCAATCAGCCCCAGCATTTT
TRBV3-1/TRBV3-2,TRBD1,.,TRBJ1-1,CASSQYGDRVTQAFF,TGTGCCAGCAGCCAATATGGGGACAGGGTTACACAAGCTTTCTTT
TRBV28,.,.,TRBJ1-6,CASSFGRGSYNSPLHF,TGTGCCAGCAGTTTTGGCAGGGGCTCCTATAATTCACCCCTCCACTTT
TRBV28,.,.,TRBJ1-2,CATALPIPGYGYTF,TGTGCCACCGCCTTACCCATCCCGGGATATGGCTACACCTTC
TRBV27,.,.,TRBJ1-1,CASSRQAGNTEAFF,TGTGCCAGCAGTCGACAGGCCGGCAACACTGAAGCTTTCTTT
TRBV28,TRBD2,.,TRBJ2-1,CASSHTGTSGRAPSSYNEQFF,TGTGCCAGCAGTCACACCGGGACTAGCGGGAGGGCCCCTAGCTCCTACAATGAGCAGTTCTTC
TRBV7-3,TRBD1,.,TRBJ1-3,CASSPRSGQGDTIYF,TGTGCCAGCAGCCCCCGATCTGGACAGGGGGACACCATATATTTT
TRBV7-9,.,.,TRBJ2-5,CASSLGVGETQYF,TGTGCCAGCAGTTTAGGAGTAGGAGAGACCCAGTACTTC